The 5 T cell receptor beta chains below all came from one sample that was sequenced in a study of lymphopenia after photon versus proton radiotherapy. Method: immunoSEQ multiplex PCR; TCRdb's copy keeps in-frame clones and lacks some. The sample lists approximately 160,000 clones; 70% to 90% were seen once. The sequencing used peripheral blood, collected from a patient treated with photon-based radiotherapy. Source of these receptors: a man in his fifties with gastric cancer.

The genes are TRBV7-2 and TRBJ2-1; D might be TRBD1 (7 bases). The CDR3 totals 15 residues. CDR1 is SGHTA, CDR2 FQGNSA, per germline. V lost 1 base, J lost 4 bases, and 11 bases lay in between. CDR3 residues: CASSLGAGGYNEQFF. CDR3 sequence (DNA): TGTGCCAGCAGCTTAGGCGCAGGGGGGTACAATGAGCAGTTCTTC.

CDR3 in amino acids: CASSQEGLIGEQFF. The CDR3 coding sequence is TGTGCCAGCAGCCAAGAGGGACTGATTGGGGAGCAGTTCTTC. The chain has TRBV14 and TRBJ2-1, with D possibly being TRBD2 (6 bases). The CDR3 is made up of 14 amino acids. V lost 0 bases and J 10 bases, leaving 13 bases between the germline ends. In germline, CDR1 is SGHDN, CDR2 FVKESK.

The chain joins TRBV29-1 to TRBJ2-1, with TRBD2 matching over 8 bases. With 6 bases clipped from V and 3 bases from J, the junction kept 19 bases outside the gene matches. CDR1 and CDR2 (germline): SQVTM, ANQGSEA. This CDR3 region has 18 residues. The chain's CDR3 is CSVPSTGPGTSDYNEQFF. CDR3 nucleotides: TGCAGCGTCCCTTCGACAGGTCCCGGGACTAGTGACTACAATGAGCAGTTCTTC.

The chain employs TRBV19 and TRBJ2-5; D possibly corresponds to TRBD2 (5 bases). The length of the CDR3 is 15 residues. The V and J ends lost 4 bases and 2 bases respectively, with 14 bases between them. Germline CDR1 reads LNHDA; CDR2 reads SQIVND (reference sequence). The CDR3: CASSTGLGGQETQYF. CDR3 DNA sequence: TGTGCCAGTAGTACCGGTCTTGGCGGGCAAGAGACCCAGTACTTC.

The chain has TRBV14 and TRBJ2-5; 15 bases agree with TRBD2. The CDR3 contains 15 residues. V lost 4 bases, J lost 5 bases, and 2 bases stayed unmatched. CDR1 is SGHDN and CDR2 is FVKESK in the germline V gene. The CDR3 region has the DNA TGTGCCAGCAGCCTTGGACTAGCGGGAGGGGAGACCCAGTACTTC. Protein: CASSLGLAGGETQYF.